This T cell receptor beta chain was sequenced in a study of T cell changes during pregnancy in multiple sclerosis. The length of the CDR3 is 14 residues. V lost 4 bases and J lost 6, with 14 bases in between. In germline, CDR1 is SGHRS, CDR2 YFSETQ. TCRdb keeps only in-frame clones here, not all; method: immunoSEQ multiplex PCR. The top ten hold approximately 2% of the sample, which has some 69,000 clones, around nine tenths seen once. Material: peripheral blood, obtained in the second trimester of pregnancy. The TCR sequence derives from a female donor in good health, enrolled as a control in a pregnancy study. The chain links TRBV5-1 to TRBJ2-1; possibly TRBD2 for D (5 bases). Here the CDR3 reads CASSPPPDFNEQFF. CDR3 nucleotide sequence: TGCGCCAGCAGCCCTCCCCCGGACTTCAATGAGCAGTTCTTC.